This note documents a single T cell receptor (beta chain) sequence. Its target is not known. The same CDR3 is also encoded by other DNA sequences in this sample. This sample stems from a study of shared clonotypes between healthy human individuals. At the level of the study: CD4 naive and memory got three plates each, CD8 naive two, CD8 memory one. Regarding the study as a whole: Naive subsets generally exceeded memory subsets in estimated richness.

Germline V lookup: CDR1 MNHEY, CDR2 SMNVEV (reference sequence). Unmatched junction bases numbered 6, after V lost 6 bases and J lost 4 bases. The CDR3 has 14 amino acids. Selected positively for CCR7 and CD45RO-negative, naive CD8 cells excluded terminally differentiated effector memory CD45RA+ cells. Each subset's genomic DNA was shared equally among a number of immunoSEQ plates. The method was immunoSEQ multiplex PCR; TCRdb's version includes in-frame clones alone and lacks a portion of them. The repertoire includes around 2.1 million clones, 93% of them detected once, and around 1.7% sits in the top ten.

The TCR originated in a man in his late teens or twenties in good health. Some clones in this sample may be carry-over from other donors' samples. The chain links TRBV27 to TRBJ2-7; 10 bases match TRBD1. Sequenced sample: naive CD8+ T cells from PBMCs. The CDR3 DNA reads as TGTGCCAGCAGCCCGGACAGGGGGTTGTACGAGCAGTACTTC. Translating gives CASSPDRGLYEQYF.